This entry describes one T cell receptor (beta chain). The antigen is not known. This record belongs to a study of shared clonotypes between healthy human individuals. Study-level results: Estimated richness values were generally larger in naive subsets than in memory subsets.

Germline V gene lookup returns CDR1 SGHRS and CDR2 YFSETQ. Trimming cost V 0 bases and J 5 bases; bases outside gene matches: 9. This CDR3 has 16 amino acids. TCRdb's copy holds only in-frame clones and misses some; the assay was immunoSEQ multiplex PCR. The profile shows approximately 340,000 clones, about 73% of them singletons. The receptor's source is a man under 40 in good health. Input material: memory CD4+ T cells sorted from blood. Subset noted: CD45RA-negative fraction. V usage is TRBV5-1 and J usage is TRBJ2-5; 8 nucleotides line up with TRBD2. The CDR3: CASSLGAASGYETQYF. DNA for the CDR3: TGCGCCAGCAGCTTGGGGGCTGCTAGCGGGTATGAGACCCAGTACTTC.